The present T cell receptor beta chain was sequenced within a study of shared clonotypes between healthy human individuals. Overall study results and limits: Shared across a handful of donors were around 5% of the naive CD4 clonotypes. Rarefaction demonstrated incomplete sorted-subset sequencing despite large depth. Among non-shared clonotypes, generation probabilities were lower than among those shared by all four donors.

As processed by the authors: With immunoSEQ giving junction-only sequences and no quality scores, filtering differed. Using immunoSEQ multiplex PCR, the repertoire was profiled, and TCRdb retains in-frame clones only, with some absent. The V and J calls and clone size are taken from that table; D and trimming were inferred from the DNA. This sample has roughly 2.6 million clones, with approximately 92% found just once. A note on this clone: Its antigen is currently unknown.

Germline V lookup: CDR1 MNHNS, CDR2 SASEGT. With 0 bases removed from V and 0 bases from J, the gap between germline ends came to 17 bases. This CDR3 is 18 amino acids long. The sequenced sample consisted of naive CD4+ T cells sorted from blood. Subset meaning: CD45RA+ positively selected. The chain has TRBV6-1 and TRBJ1-1; D is uncertain. This receptor was obtained from a man aged 18 to 30 in good health. The CDR3 DNA reads TGTGCCAGCAGTGAAGCGCTTAGAGGGCCCCCAGTGAACACTGAAGCTTTCTTT. This translates into CASSEALRGPPVNTEAFF.